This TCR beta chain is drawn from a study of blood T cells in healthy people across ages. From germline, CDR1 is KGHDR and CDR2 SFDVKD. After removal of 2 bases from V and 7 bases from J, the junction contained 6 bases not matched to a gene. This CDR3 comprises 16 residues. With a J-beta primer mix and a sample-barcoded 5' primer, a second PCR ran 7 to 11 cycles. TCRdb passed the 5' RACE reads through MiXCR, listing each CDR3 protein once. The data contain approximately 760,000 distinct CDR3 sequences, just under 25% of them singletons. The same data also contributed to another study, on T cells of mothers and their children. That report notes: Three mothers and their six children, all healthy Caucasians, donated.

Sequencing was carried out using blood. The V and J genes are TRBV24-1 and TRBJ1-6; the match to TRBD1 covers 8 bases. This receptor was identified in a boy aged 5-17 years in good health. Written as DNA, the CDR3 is TGTGCCACCAGTGATTGGACAGGGCGATGGAATTCACCCCTCCACTTT. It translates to CATSDWTGRWNSPLHF.